This TCR beta chain was profiled in a study of cytomegalovirus exposure and HLA in healthy donors. Study-wide findings and caveats: The study listed some 160 cytomegalovirus-associated TCR beta chains.

CDR3 size: 13 residues. CDR1 SQVTM and CDR2 ANQGSEA come from the germline V gene. With 4 bases clipped from V and 6 bases from J, the junction kept 4 bases outside the gene matches. In regard to this clone: The target antigen is unknown.

Libraries were prepared by immunoSEQ multiplex PCR; TCRdb keeps only in-frame clonotypes and omits some of them. Here the sample spans 35,000 to 50,000 clones, over 85% being singletons. Separate from the roughly 700-subject first cohort was the approximately 110-subject validation cohort, to which the donors belonged. What was sequenced was PBMCs. The gene calls are TRBV29-1 and TRBJ2-2; 8 bases match TRBD1. This TCR was recovered from a young woman in good health and CMV-seronegative. Here the CDR3 DNA reads TGCAGCGTTGCCCCACAGGGGGCCGGGGAGCTGTTTTTT. Encoded protein: CSVAPQGAGELFF.